The 19 T cell receptor beta chains below come from one sample, sequenced in a study of beta chain features in type 1 diabetes. Reverse transcription of all isolated RNA meant that expressed TCRB transcripts were sequenced. Sequencing used immunoSEQ multiplex PCR; TCRdb keeps in-frame clones, though not all of them. The table includes about 140,000 clones, over 8% detected once. The source material was central memory CD4+ T cells from blood. The receptor source for this set is a woman aged 35 to 49 in good health.

The chain joins TRBV7-6 to TRBJ2-2; tentatively, D is TRBD1 (6 bases). The V end was cut by 4 bases, the J end by 7 bases, with 13 bases between. Germline lookup yields CDR1 SGHVS and CDR2 FNYEAQ. CDR3 size: 14 residues. The CDR3 coding sequence is TGTGCCAGCAGCTCCGTGAAGGGGGTCGGGGAGCTGTTTTTT. Translating it yields CASSSVKGVGELFF.

This chain connects TRBV29-1 to TRBJ1-5; a weak D match, TRBD1 (5 bases). Germline V gives CDR1 SQVTM, CDR2 ANQGSEA. The CDR3 covers 12 residues. V was pared by 6 bases and J by 5 bases, with 11 bases between. The CDR3 spells CSVADSHQPQHF. CDR3 DNA sequence: TGCAGCGTAGCCGACAGTCATCAGCCCCAGCATTTT.

This clone turned up a few times. The chain uses TRBV19 and TRBJ2-4, with 7 nucleotides matching TRBD1. This CDR3 contains 18 residues. J lost 0 bases, V lost 4 bases, and 12 bases had no gene match. The germline gives CDR1 LNHDA, CDR2 SQIVND (reference sequence). In nucleotides, the CDR3 is TGTGCCAGTAGTAAAACAGGGGAGAATACGATAGCCAAAAACATTCAGTACTTC. Translated, it gives CASSKTGENTIAKNIQYF.

This clone was detected a few times. This chain joins TRBV19 and TRBJ2-1; D is perhaps TRBD1 (6 bases). Trimming shortened V by 3 bases and J by 2 bases, and 14 bases separated the two germline ends. The CDR3 extends over 16 amino acids. CDR1 is LNHDA, CDR2 SQIVND, per germline (reference sequence). CDR3 sequence: CASSIKVGAPYNEQFF. CDR3 bases: TGTGCCAGTAGTATTAAGGTGGGGGCGCCCTACAATGAGCAGTTCTTC.

This clone appeared a few times. The V gene is TRBV11-2, the J gene TRBJ2-3; D is ambiguous. This CDR3 spans 12 amino acids. Trimming removed 1 base at V and 4 bases at J, with 3 bases between. CDR1 and CDR2 (germline): SGHAT, FQNNGV. The CDR3 nucleotides are TGTGCCAGCAGCTTAGTAGCAGATACGCAGTATTTT. It yields the protein CASSLVADTQYF.

J is TRBJ2-7 and V is TRBV7-2, with TRBD1 matching over 7 bases. There are 16 residues in the CDR3. V dropped 3 bases and J dropped 3; count of bases not matched to a gene: 11. Germline V lookup: CDR1 SGHTA, CDR2 FQGNSA. This CDR3 reads CASSLGYRGQDYEQYF. DNA for the CDR3: TGTGCCAGCAGCTTGGGATACAGGGGTCAAGACTACGAGCAGTACTTC.

This clone was counted between two and nine times. V gene TRBV9 combines with J gene TRBJ2-1; 8 bases match TRBD2. Germline lookup yields CDR1 SGDLS and CDR2 YYNGEE. V shed 0 bases and J 6 bases; nucleotides not matched to a gene: 5. This CDR3 has 15 residues. CDR3 sequence (DNA): TGTGCCAGCAGCGTAGCGGGTAGCGGGGTCAATGAGCAGTTCTTC. This translates into CASSVAGSGVNEQFF. The full variable domain, its missing parts supplied by reference TRBV9 and TRBJ2-1, is DSGVTQTPKHLITATGQRVTLRCSPRSGDLSVYWYQQSLDQGLQFLIQYYNGEERAKGNILERFSAQQFPDLHSELNLSSLELGDSALYFCASSVAGSGVNEQFFGPGTRLTVL.

This clone has just a few counts. The gene calls are TRBV27 and TRBJ1-5; 11 nucleotides match TRBD1. The V gene's germline CDR1 is MNHEY and CDR2 SMNVEV (reference sequence). With 2 bases clipped from V and 5 bases from J, the junction kept 5 bases outside the gene matches. This CDR3 region has 16 residues. The CDR3 bases are TGTGCCAGCAGTTTAGTGGGACAGGGGGGGCATCAGCCCCAGCATTTT. This gives the protein CASSLVGQGGHQPQHF.

This clone occurred many times. The chain uses TRBV11-2 and TRBJ2-2; tentatively, D is TRBD2 (5 bases). This CDR3 spans 16 amino acids. With 5 bases removed from V and 1 base from J, the gap between germline ends came to 14 bases. Germline V gene sequence: CDR1 SGHAT, CDR2 FQNNGV. The CDR3 DNA sequence: TGTGCCAGCAGCAGCACTAGAAGAATGAACACCGGGGAGCTGTTTTTT. Amino acids: CASSSTRRMNTGELFF.

The chain is built from TRBV9 and TRBJ2-7; 8 bases match TRBD1. The CDR3 is 14 residues long. Looked up from germline, CDR1 is SGDLS and CDR2 is YYNGEE. The V gene end was trimmed by 4 bases and the J gene end by 3 bases; junction bases not matched to a gene: 6. The CDR3 loop reads CASSLAQGGYEQYF. The CDR3 nucleotides are TGTGCCAGCAGCTTAGCACAGGGGGGCTACGAGCAGTACTTC.

This clone has a single count. The J gene is TRBJ1-2, the V gene TRBV5-1; maybe TRBD1 (5 bases). V gave up 4 bases and J gave up 4 bases, with 11 bases separating them. The CDR3 is 13 residues long. Germline V gene lookup returns CDR1 SGHRS and CDR2 YFSETQ. The CDR3 DNA sequence: TGCGCCAGCAGCCCGCAGACAGTCTATGGCTACACCTTC. Translated, it gives CASSPQTVYGYTF. The variable domain in full, with the rest retrieved from reference TRBV5-1 and TRBJ1-2, is KAGVTQTPRYLIKTRGQQVTLSCSPISGHRSVSWYQQTPGQGLQFLFEYFSETQRNKGNFPGRFSGRQFSNSRSEMNVSTLELGDSALYLCASSPQTVYGYTFGSGTRLTVV.

V and J are TRBV25-1 and TRBJ2-7; 10 bases line up with TRBD1. Trimming removed 3 bases from V and 6 bases from J; junction bases left unmatched: 14. CDR1 is MGHDK and CDR2 is SYGVNS in the germline V gene. The CDR3 runs to 17 residues. The CDR3 DNA reads TGTGCCAGCAGTGAGGAATCGGGACAGGGGCCGTCCCGCGAGCAGTACTTC. Translation: CASSEESGQGPSREQYF.

This clone was counted a few times. DNA of the CDR3: TGTGCTAGTGGTTTGGATAGCGGTATTCATTCACCCCTCCACTTT. Protein sequence: CASGLDSGIHSPLHF. This sequence joins TRBV12-5 and TRBJ1-6; unclear D gene. The CDR3 extends over 15 amino acids. CDR1 and CDR2 from the germline V gene are LGHNT and FRNRAP. V lost 1 base to trimming and J lost 8 bases, with 12 bases between them.

This clone was seen only a few times. The chain is built from TRBV6-5 and TRBJ1-1; D possibly corresponds to TRBD1 (5 bases). The CDR3 loop spans 13 amino acids. Germline assignment: CDR1 MNHEY and CDR2 SVGAGI. The V end lost 6 bases, the J end lost 0 bases, and 8 bases lay between the germline ends. The CDR3 sequence: CASRRTMNTEAFF. In nucleotides, the CDR3 is TGTGCCAGCAGAAGGACAATGAACACTGAAGCTTTCTTT.

The chain is built from TRBV2 and TRBJ2-2; D perhaps matches TRBD2 (6 bases). Trimming cost V 7 bases and J 3 bases, with 18 bases left between them. Germline lookup yields CDR1 SNHLY and CDR2 FYNNEI. CDR3 size: 16 residues. The CDR3 DNA is TGTGCCAGCAAAGGGGTCTCTTGGGGGGACACCGGGGAGCTGTTTTTT. Protein: CASKGVSWGDTGELFF.

This clone was observed a few times. The chain joins TRBV27 to TRBJ1-3, with 9 bases that match TRBD1. V lost 5 bases, J lost 4 bases, and 6 bases stayed unmatched. The germline V gene encodes CDR1 MNHEY and CDR2 SMNVEV (reference sequence). The CDR3 length is 15 residues. In nucleotides, the CDR3 is TGTGCCAGCAGTAAAGGACAGGGGTTGGGAAACACCATATATTTT. It yields the protein CASSKGQGLGNTIYF.

This clone was detected only once. The CDR3 region has the DNA TGTGCCAGAGCTAGGGGCCCCTCTGGAAACACCATATATTTT. Amino acids: CARARGPSGNTIYF. V is TRBV19 and J is TRBJ1-3, with D possibly TRBD1 on 5 matching bases. Trimming cost V 9 bases and J 0 bases, with 12 bases left between them. The CDR3 has 14 residues. The V gene's germline CDR1 is LNHDA and CDR2 SQIVND (reference sequence).

This clone came up a few times. The chain is built from TRBV5-1 and TRBJ2-5, with 13 nucleotides matching TRBD2. CDR3 size: 16 residues. The V gene end was trimmed by 4 bases and the J gene end by 0 bases; junction bases not matched to a gene: 3. Germline V gene data show CDR1 as SGHRS and CDR2 as YFSETQ. This CDR3 is CASSLGLAGDQETQYF. CDR3 bases: TGCGCCAGCAGCCTCGGACTAGCGGGGGACCAAGAGACCCAGTACTTC. Full variable domain (outside the CDR3, taken from reference TRBV5-1 and TRBJ2-5): KAGVTQTPRYLIKTRGQQVTLSCSPISGHRSVSWYQQTPGQGLQFLFEYFSETQRNKGNFPGRFSGRQFSNSRSEMNVSTLELGDSALYLCASSLGLAGDQETQYFGPGTRLLVL.

By frequency in the sample, this clone is medium-sized. This sequence joins TRBV5-4 and TRBJ1-3, with no clear D. Germline CDR1 SGHNT, CDR2 YYREEE (reference sequence). The CDR3 contains 13 residues. The germline V and J ends were trimmed by 4 bases and 5 bases, with 10 bases remaining between them. DNA of the CDR3: TGTGCCAGCAGCCCGGGTCAACGAAACACCATATATTTT. It yields the protein CASSPGQRNTIYF.